This T cell receptor (beta chain) was found in a study of blood T cell repertoires in COVID-19. Whole-study context: Samples representing acute and convalescent COVID-19 were sourced from the United States, Italy and Spain. Nucleic acid was either cDNA or gDNA, and it came from T cells, B-cell-depleted T cells, or PBMCs.

The CDR3 loop spans 13 amino acids. Germline CDR1 is SEHNR and CDR2 is FQNEAQ (reference sequence). V was pared by 6 bases and J by 1 base, with 9 bases between. Original handling: Researchers report that nucleated cell counts were estimated from reference gene primer amplification. The data were produced by immunoSEQ multiplex PCR, yet TCRdb's version contains in-frame clones alone and is incomplete. The DNA gave D and trimming, while V, J and clone size come from that table. The sample yields 150,000 to 200,000 clones, 87% seen once. The origin of this receptor is a man between 18 and 29 years old with active or convalescent COVID-19. The chain carries TRBV7-9 and TRBJ1-1; D might be TRBD1 (6 bases). The specimen was peripheral blood. The CDR3 sequence is CASSWGPNTEAFF. Here the CDR3 DNA reads TGTGCCAGCAGTTGGGGGCCGAACACTGAAGCTTTCTTT. Looking up the rest from reference TRBV7-9 and TRBJ1-1 gives the full variable domain: DTGVSQNPRHKITKRGQNVTFRCDPISEHNRLYWYRQTLGQGPEFLTYFQNEAQLEKSRLLSDRFSAERPKGSFSTLEIQRTEQGDSAMYLCASSWGPNTEAFFGQGTRLTVV.